Below are 27 T cell receptor beta chains sequenced from a single sample in a study of blood T cell repertoires in COVID-19. The assay was immunoSEQ multiplex PCR, and TCRdb's table has in-frame clones only and misses some. The top ten clones hold approximately 4.5% of a sample with approximately 100,000 clones, over 70% of them seen once. The sample comprised peripheral blood. All receptors come from a man in his sixties with acute or convalescent COVID-19.

The gene calls are TRBV6-5 and TRBJ2-7; 12 nucleotides line up with TRBD2. The ends lost 0 bases at V and 5 bases at J; junction bases unmatched: 5. Germline lookup yields CDR1 MNHEY and CDR2 SVGAGI. CDR3 length: 16 amino acids. The CDR3: CASSYSGLAGSHEQYF. DNA for the CDR3: TGTGCCAGCAGTTACTCAGGACTAGCGGGATCCCACGAGCAGTACTTC.

In DNA, the CDR3 is TGTGCCAGCAGCGTAGGTAGCGCCCTGTCCTACGAGCAGTACTTC. It encodes CASSVGSALSYEQYF. The rearrangement joins TRBV9 to TRBJ2-7, with a weak D call TRBD2 (5 bases). V lost 0 bases to trimming and J lost 1 base, with 11 bases between them. Germline V CDR1 and CDR2: SGDLS, YYNGEE. This CDR3 has 15 amino acids.

The rearrangement joins TRBV19 to TRBJ1-1; no reliable D call. The CDR3 sequence is 16 residues long. The V gene's germline CDR1 is LNHDA and CDR2 SQIVND (reference sequence). V was cut by 3 bases and J by 2 bases, with 16 bases left in between. The CDR3 DNA sequence: TGTGCCAGTAGTATCTCGATCACAGAGATTAACACTGAAGCTTTCTTT. It is translated as CASSISITEINTEAFF.

The chain joins TRBV6-5 to TRBJ2-6; tentatively, D is TRBD1 (5 bases). The ends were cut back, 6 bases at V and 2 bases at J, with 11 bases in the middle. Germline V gene data show CDR1 as MNHEY and CDR2 as SVGAGI. This CDR3 is 15 amino acids long. This CDR3 is CASSRVGPGANVLTF. DNA for the CDR3: TGTGCCAGCAGCCGCGTGGGGCCTGGGGCCAACGTCCTGACTTTC.

V and J are TRBV4-1 and TRBJ1-1, with 7 bases lining up with TRBD1. The V segment lost 5 bases and the J segment 2 bases; nucleotides outside the gene matches: 5. Germline V gives CDR1 MGHRA, CDR2 YSYEKL. The length of the CDR3 is 14 residues. CDR3 DNA: TGCGCCAGCAGCGGGGACAGATTCAACACTGAAGCTTTCTTT. Residues: CASSGDRFNTEAFF.

This rearrangement joins TRBV3-1 (or the pseudogene TRBV3-2) to TRBJ2-1; no clear D. CDR1 LGHDT and CDR2 YNNKEL come from the germline V gene (reference sequence). V was cut by 5 bases and J by 9 bases, with 8 bases left in between. The CDR3 spans 11 residues. CDR3 nucleotide sequence: TGTGCCAGCAGCATTAGTGCTGAGCAGTTCTTC. This codes for CASSISAEQFF.

CDR3 sequence reads: CASSYRGYNEQFF. Here the CDR3 DNA reads TGTGCCAGCAGCTACCGGGGATACAATGAGCAGTTCTTC. The V gene is TRBV9, the J gene TRBJ2-1; a weak D match, TRBD2 (5 bases). CDR1 and CDR2 from the germline V gene are SGDLS and YYNGEE. Trimming took 4 bases from V and 4 from J, leaving 9 bases between them. This CDR3 comprises 13 residues. Looking up the rest from reference TRBV9 and TRBJ2-1 gives the full variable domain: DSGVTQTPKHLITATGQRVTLRCSPRSGDLSVYWYQQSLDQGLQFLIQYYNGEERAKGNILERFSAQQFPDLHSELNLSSLELGDSALYFCASSYRGYNEQFFGPGTRLTVL.

The chain uses TRBV4-2 and TRBJ2-7, with 9 bases matching TRBD2. The CDR3 extends over 15 amino acids. The germline CDR1 and CDR2 sequences are LGHNA and YNFKEQ. Trimming cost V 0 bases and J 3 bases; bases outside gene matches: 3. The DNA for the CDR3 is TGTGCCAGCAGCCAAGAGAGCGGGAGGATCTACGAGCAGTACTTC. The encoded protein is CASSQESGRIYEQYF.

This chain links TRBV3-1 (or the pseudogene TRBV3-2) with TRBJ2-3; TRBD2 matches 7 bases. J gave up 0 bases and V 4 bases, and 4 bases lay outside the gene matches. From germline, CDR1 is LGHDT and CDR2 YNNKEL (reference sequence). This CDR3 has 15 amino acids. The CDR3 reads CASSLGTKSTDTQYF. The DNA for the CDR3 is TGTGCCAGCAGCCTGGGGACTAAGAGCACAGATACGCAGTATTTT.

This clone has only one observation. This chain uses TRBV6-2 or TRBV6-3 with TRBJ2-3; 7 bases are shared with TRBD2. This CDR3 has 16 amino acids. Germline V gene data show CDR1 as MNHEY and CDR2 as SVGEGT. With 0 bases clipped from V and 4 bases from J, the junction kept 7 bases outside the gene matches. The chain's CDR3 is CASSYSLGREPDTQYF. In DNA, the CDR3 is TGTGCCAGCAGTTACTCCCTGGGGCGGGAGCCAGATACGCAGTATTTT.

The chain employs TRBV24-1 and TRBJ2-3, with D possibly TRBD1 on 6 matching bases. Per germline, CDR1 KGHDR and CDR2 SFDVKD. The CDR3 runs 16 residues. The V end was cut by 4 bases, the J end by 2 bases, with 15 bases between. DNA of the CDR3: TGTGCCACCAGTGAGTCAACAGGGTACCTCACAGATACGCAGTATTTT. Translation gives CATSESTGYLTDTQYF.

The V call is TRBV7-2, the J call TRBJ2-1; D is unclear. The ends were cut back, 1 base at V and 6 bases at J, with 13 bases in the middle. The germline V gene encodes CDR1 SGHTA and CDR2 FQGNSA. This CDR3 is built from 15 residues. The CDR3, as DNA: TGTGCCAGCAGCTTAGGACGGATAAGAGGCAATGAGCAGTTCTTC. Its translation: CASSLGRIRGNEQFF.

There are a few counts of this clone. The chain links TRBV18 to TRBJ1-4; 7 nucleotides align to TRBD1. Looked up from germline, CDR1 is KGHSH and CDR2 is LQKENI. The CDR3 is 15 residues long. Trimming removed 3 bases from V and 7 bases from J; junction bases left unmatched: 8. In nucleotides, the CDR3 is TGTGCCAGCTCACCCGCCGGGGACAGTAGTGAAAAACTGTTTTTT. This sequence encodes CASSPAGDSSEKLFF.

V gene TRBV18 combines with J gene TRBJ2-2; 7 bases map to TRBD1. V shed 3 bases, J shed 5 bases, and the junction held 18 bases outside the gene matches. This CDR3 region has 19 residues. In germline, CDR1 is KGHSH, CDR2 LQKENI. CDR3 DNA sequence: TGTGCCAGCTCACCTAATAAGGGGGCACGCAGTTATACGACCGGGGAGCTGTTTTTT. Translating it yields CASSPNKGARSYTTGELFF. Looking up the rest from reference TRBV18 and TRBJ2-2 gives the full variable domain: NAGVMQNPRHLVRRRGQEARLRCSPMKGHSHVYWYRQLPEEGLKFMVYLQKENIIDESGMPKERFSAEFPKEGPSILRIQQVVRGDSAAYFCASSPNKGARSYTTGELFFGEGSRLTVL.

The V and J genes are TRBV7-2 and TRBJ2-7, with 8 bases matching TRBD1. This CDR3 has 14 residues. Trimming cost V 3 bases and J 6 bases; bases outside gene matches: 7. Per germline, CDR1 SGHTA and CDR2 FQGNSA. In nucleotides, the CDR3 is TGTGCCAGCAGCTTCAGGACAGGGTTTAGCGAGCAGTACTTC. Its protein product is CASSFRTGFSEQYF.

The chain uses TRBV9 and TRBJ2-1, with 15 bases lining up with TRBD2. The trim removed 4 bases at V and 4 bases at J, leaving 9 bases unmatched. Germline CDR1 reads SGDLS; CDR2 reads YYNGEE. The CDR3 runs 18 residues. CDR3 sequence: CASSSGLAGGDVYNEQFF. In DNA form, the CDR3 reads TGTGCCAGCAGCTCGGGACTAGCGGGAGGCGACGTTTACAATGAGCAGTTCTTC.

This chain joins TRBV4-2 and TRBJ2-1, with TRBD2 matching 11 bases. The CDR3 length is 16 residues. V was clipped by 3 bases and J by 9 bases; unmatched bases: 10. Germline V lookup: CDR1 LGHNA, CDR2 YNFKEQ. The CDR3 region is CASSQRLAGSFTEQFF. DNA of the CDR3: TGTGCCAGCAGCCAGCGACTAGCGGGAAGTTTCACTGAGCAGTTCTTC.

The rearrangement uses TRBV2 and TRBJ2-7, with 8 bases fitting TRBD2. The germline V gene has CDR1 SNHLY and CDR2 FYNNEI. The CDR3 covers 17 residues. The V and J ends lost 6 bases and 3 bases, in that order; junction bases with no gene match: 16. CDR3 protein: CASSVLGAGAQGYEQYF. The CDR3 DNA follows: TGTGCCAGCAGCGTCCTTGGAGCGGGAGCACAAGGCTACGAGCAGTACTTC.

The chain employs TRBV2 and TRBJ1-4; the D gene is possibly TRBD1 (6 bases). The length of the CDR3 is 16 residues. Germline V gene data show CDR1 as SNHLY and CDR2 as FYNNEI. Trimming stripped 5 bases from V and 7 bases from J, with 20 bases between. Written as DNA, the CDR3 is TGTGCCAGCAGTCCCCGAGGGGGGGGCGCAGGTGAAAAACTGTTTTTT. Its protein product is CASSPRGGGAGEKLFF.

V is TRBV6-2 or TRBV6-3 and J is TRBJ2-3; tentatively, D is TRBD2 (6 bases). V was trimmed by 2 bases and J by 6 bases, leaving 21 bases between them. The CDR3 is 17 amino acids. Looked up from germline, CDR1 is MNHEY and CDR2 is SVGEGT. The CDR3 here is CASSYRRTGLAGDTQYF. The CDR3 DNA reads TGTGCCAGCAGTTACCGACGAACGGGACTCGCGGGGGATACGCAGTATTTT.

V gene TRBV20-1 combines with J gene TRBJ2-1; 13 bases line up with TRBD2. J was trimmed by 6 bases and V by 3 bases; bases with no gene match: 5. The CDR3 consists of 15 residues. Germline loops: CDR1 DFQATT, CDR2 SNEGSKA (reference sequence). CDR3 nucleotides: TGCAGTGCTAGTTTCCGACTAGCGGGAGGCAATGAGCAGTTCTTC. It is translated as CSASFRLAGGNEQFF.

The count of this clone is one. The chain links TRBV6-2 or TRBV6-3 to TRBJ2-6; D might be TRBD2 (5 bases). The CDR3 runs 15 residues. Trimming removed 2 bases from V and 2 bases from J, with 7 bases in between. CDR1 and CDR2 from the germline V gene are MNHEY and SVGEGT. This CDR3 reads CASSYRGAGANVLTF. The CDR3 region has the DNA TGTGCCAGCAGTTACCGGGGAGCTGGGGCCAACGTCCTGACTTTC.

The V call is TRBV6-2 or TRBV6-3, the J call TRBJ2-5, with TRBD2 as a possible D gene (5 bases). This CDR3 is 11 amino acids long. The V end was cut by 6 bases, the J end by 7 bases, with 9 bases between. Germline CDR1 is MNHEY and CDR2 is SVGEGT. CDR3 protein: CASSLAATQYF. The DNA for the CDR3 is TGTGCCAGCAGCCTAGCAGCGACCCAGTACTTC.

The chain couples TRBV5-5 to TRBJ2-7; the match to TRBD1 covers 8 bases. The CDR3 has 17 residues. Germline lookup yields CDR1 SGHKS and CDR2 YYEKEE (reference sequence). Losses at the gene ends were 2 bases for V and 0 bases for J; bases not matched to a gene: 10. The DNA of the CDR3 is TGTGCCAGCAGCTTTGGCAGGGGGCCATCCCTCTCCTACGAGCAGTACTTC. Its protein is CASSFGRGPSLSYEQYF.

The chain combines TRBV27 with TRBJ2-7; 10 positions agree with TRBD2. Looked up from germline, CDR1 is MNHEY and CDR2 is SMNVEV (reference sequence). With 5 bases clipped from V and 0 bases from J, the junction kept 4 bases outside the gene matches. The CDR3 contains 15 residues. DNA for the CDR3: TGTGCCAGCAGTGCCTGGACTAGCGGCTCCTACGAGCAGTACTTC. It codes for CASSAWTSGSYEQYF.

This clone was seen many times. The chain joins TRBV10-1 to TRBJ2-2, with 7 nucleotides matching TRBD1. The germline CDR1 and CDR2 sequences are WNHNN and SYGVQD (reference sequence). This CDR3 has 15 amino acids. The trim removed 3 bases at V and 4 bases at J, leaving 5 bases unmatched. The CDR3 coding sequence is TGCGCCAGCAGTGACCCGACAGGGAGCACCGGGGAGCTGTTTTTT. As protein: CASSDPTGSTGELFF.

The J gene is TRBJ2-3, the V gene TRBV11-2, with 10 nucleotides matching TRBD1. V gave up 4 bases and J gave up 2 bases; unmatched junction bases: 9. This CDR3 region has 17 residues. CDR1 and CDR2 (germline): SGHAT, FQNNGV. CDR3 bases: TGTGCCAGCAGCTCCTGGATTGGGACAGGGGACACAGATACGCAGTATTTT. This sequence encodes CASSSWIGTGDTDTQYF.